The sequence of this T cell receptor beta chain was determined in a study of blood T cell repertoires in COVID-19 (dated by TCRdb to 2020 to 2021). Concerning the study at large: Samples covering the acute and convalescent phases of COVID-19 were provided by collaborators in the United States, Italy and Spain. The prospective study material was composed of cDNA or gDNA derived from T cells, B-cell-depleted T cells, or PBMCs. The dataset comprised deeply sampled blood TCRbeta repertoires from subjects exposed to, actively infected with, or recovered from COVID-19. The repertoires were made available in a free public database intended to serve as a resource for research on the immune response to SARS-CoV-2. The samples were drawn from the first 160 participants of the ongoing ImmuneRACE study and from some 1,300 subjects provided by 6 global collaborators. Nearly every sample came with metadata listing a de-identified subject ID, COVID-19 status, age in years and sex. HLA class I and class II types, where available, came from metadata supplied by the sample provider rather than from assay-based typing.

A remark on this clone: Its antigen remains undetermined. No base quality information exists; no much larger clone differs at one position.

Each collaborating institution followed its own protocols to collect whole blood in K2EDTA tubes. For TCRbeta analysis, collaborators shipped samples in one of three forms: frozen whole blood, isolated PBMCs, or DNA extracted from either of those sample types. TCRbeta CDR3 regions were amplified from genomic DNA by means of the immunoSEQ Assay, a bias-controlled multiplex PCR. In the paper's pipeline: Nucleated cell counts per sample were estimated from amplification of reference gene primers within the assay. Sequence reads were collapsed and filtered to measure the absolute abundance of every unique TCRbeta CDR3 rearrangement. For each sample, productive Simpson clonality was calculated as the square root of Simpson's diversity index over productive rearrangements. TCRdb took this table from immuneACCESS and kept in-frame rearrangements with V and J called. Such tables lack part of the clones; where checked against another copy, unresolved V genes explain under half of the gap, and the rest is unexplained. V and J calls and clone size follow that table, whereas D and trimming were derived from the DNA. This sample has over 120,000 clones in its table, and about four fifths of those were observed once. Of the sample, around 2.7% falls within the top ten clones.

What the research found in general, with its limitations: The quantity of clinical and demographic metadata differed by source and by participant and was supplied without curation.

The CDR3 measures 13 amino acids from cysteine to phenylalanine. Only the CDR3 DNA is retained, 39 bases long and in frame from the first base. Trimming removed 4 bases from V and 4 bases from J, leaving 8 bases between the germline ends. The sequencing input was peripheral blood. The TCR was taken from a woman of 80 years or more with acute or convalescent COVID-19. The chain is encoded by TRBV23-1 joined to TRBJ1-3; the D gene cannot be resolved reliably. TRBV23-1 is classed as an ORF, of uncertain function. Here is the DNA: TGCGCCAGCAGTCGTCACAGCGGAAACACCATATATTTT. It codes for CASSRHSGNTIYF.